This T cell receptor beta chain was recorded in a study of blood T cell repertoires in COVID-19. In the study overall: COVID-19 samples collected from the United States, Italy and Spain covered acute and convalescent phases. T cells, B-cell-depleted T cells, or PBMCs supplied cDNA or gDNA.

From germline, CDR1 is SGHTA and CDR2 FQGNSA. The CDR3 totals 15 residues. V shed 8 bases and J 7 bases; nucleotides not matched to a gene: 8. Original analysis: Scientists estimated how many nucleated cells there were by amplifying reference gene primers. Only in-frame clones appear in the TCRdb table, and some are missing; sequencing was by immunoSEQ multiplex PCR. V, J and clone size are those of that table, while D and trimming were read from the DNA. The sample lists a few hundred thousand clones, about 90% seen once, with around 5.9% in the top ten. Sequenced sample: peripheral blood. The V call is TRBV7-2, the J call TRBJ1-6, with 10 bases identical to TRBD1. This TCR derives from a man aged 55 to 69 with acute or convalescent COVID-19. The CDR3 sequence: CASARTGGKNSPLHF. The CDR3 DNA reads as TGTGCCAGCGCCAGGACAGGGGGAAAAAATTCACCCCTCCACTTT.